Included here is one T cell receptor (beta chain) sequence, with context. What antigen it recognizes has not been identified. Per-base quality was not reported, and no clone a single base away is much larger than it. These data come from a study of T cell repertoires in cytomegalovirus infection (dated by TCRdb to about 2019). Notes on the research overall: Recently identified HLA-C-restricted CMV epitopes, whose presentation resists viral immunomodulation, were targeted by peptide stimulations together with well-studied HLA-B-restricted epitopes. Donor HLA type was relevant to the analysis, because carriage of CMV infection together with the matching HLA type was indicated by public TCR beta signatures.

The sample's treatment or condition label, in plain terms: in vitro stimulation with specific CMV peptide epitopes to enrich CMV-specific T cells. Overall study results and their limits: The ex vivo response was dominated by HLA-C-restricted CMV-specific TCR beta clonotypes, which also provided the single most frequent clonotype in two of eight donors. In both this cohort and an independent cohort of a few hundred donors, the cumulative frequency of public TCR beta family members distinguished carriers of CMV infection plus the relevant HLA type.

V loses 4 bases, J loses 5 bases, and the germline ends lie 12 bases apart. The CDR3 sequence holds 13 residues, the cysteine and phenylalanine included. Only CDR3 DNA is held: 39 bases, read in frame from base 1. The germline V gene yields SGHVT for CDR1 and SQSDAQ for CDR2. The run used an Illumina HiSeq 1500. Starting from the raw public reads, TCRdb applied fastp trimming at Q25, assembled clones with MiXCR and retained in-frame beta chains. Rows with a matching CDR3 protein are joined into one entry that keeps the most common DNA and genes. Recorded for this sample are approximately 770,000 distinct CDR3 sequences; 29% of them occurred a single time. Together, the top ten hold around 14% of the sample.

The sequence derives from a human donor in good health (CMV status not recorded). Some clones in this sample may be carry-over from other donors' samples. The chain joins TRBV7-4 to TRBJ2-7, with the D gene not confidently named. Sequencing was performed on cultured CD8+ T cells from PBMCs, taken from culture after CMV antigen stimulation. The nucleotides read TGTGCCAGCAGCTCGCCAGTCCTCGACGAGCAGTACTTC. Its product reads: CASSSPVLDEQYF.